This entry lists 8 T cell receptor beta chains sequenced from one sample in a study of shared clonotypes between healthy human individuals. The table came from immunoSEQ multiplex PCR; TCRdb's copy has only in-frame clones and leaves some out. The table has 1.5 million to 2.5 million clones, around 96% seen once; the top ten hold around 1%. Terminally differentiated effector memory CD45RA+ cells were excluded from the naive CD8 cells, which were CD45RO-negative and positively selected for CCR7. Specimen: naive CD8+ T cells sorted from blood. The receptors were sampled from a man aged 18 to 29 in good health.

In this sample, this clone turned up once. This chain joins TRBV7-8 and TRBJ2-7, with TRBD2 identical over 11 bases. V lost 4 bases and J lost 4; bases outside the gene matches: 9. From germline, CDR1 is SGHVS and CDR2 FQNEAQ. The CDR3 consists of 16 residues. The CDR3 spells CASSSELAGDGYEQYF. CDR3 sequence (DNA): TGTGCCAGCAGCTCTGAACTAGCGGGGGATGGTTACGAGCAGTACTTC.

This clone came up once. This sequence joins TRBV10-1 and TRBJ2-5, with D unresolved. The CDR3 consists of 15 residues. Germline V gene lookup returns CDR1 WNHNN and CDR2 SYGVQD (reference sequence). The V end lost 0 bases, the J end lost 4 bases, and 12 bases lay between the germline ends. CDR3 nucleotide sequence: TGCGCCAGCAGTGAGTCGATAAGGGTTGGAGAGACCCAGTACTTC. Amino acids: CASSESIRVGETQYF.

The genes are TRBV30 and TRBJ2-7; D call uncertain. CDR3 size: 12 residues. CDR1 is GTSNPN and CDR2 is SVGIG in the germline V gene (reference sequence). V shed 2 bases and J shed 5 bases, with 10 bases lying between them. CDR3 sequence reads: CAWSLYGDEQYF. In DNA form, the CDR3 reads TGTGCCTGGAGTCTCTATGGGGACGAGCAGTACTTC.

The J gene is TRBJ1-3, the V gene TRBV28, with D perhaps matching TRBD1 (6 bases). The germline V gene has CDR1 MDHEN and CDR2 SYDVKM. Trimming stripped 6 bases from V and 0 bases from J, with 12 bases between. The CDR3 sequence is 15 residues long. CDR3 loop: CASSLRGHSGNTIYF. CDR3 DNA sequence: TGTGCCAGCAGCCTCCGGGGACACTCTGGAAACACCATATATTTT.

To note about this clone: Within the sample, other DNA sequences also encode this same CDR3. The V and J genes are TRBV7-9 and TRBJ1-1; D is uncertain. Trimming took 1 base from V and 5 from J, leaving 5 bases between them. Germline loops: CDR1 SEHNR, CDR2 FQNEAQ (reference sequence). The CDR3 spans 12 residues. This CDR3 is CASSLVQTEAFF. CDR3 bases: TGTGCCAGCAGCTTAGTACAGACTGAAGCTTTCTTT. The whole variable domain, filled in from reference TRBV7-9 and TRBJ1-1, reads DTGVSQNPRHKITKRGQNVTFRCDPISEHNRLYWYRQTLGQGPEFLTYFQNEAQLEKSRLLSDRFSAERPKGSFSTLEIQRTEQGDSAMYLCASSLVQTEAFFGQGTRLTVV.

Written as DNA, the CDR3 is TGTGCCACCCTTACCCACAGCGGGAGTCTCTACGAGCAGTACTTC. Amino acids: CATLTHSGSLYEQYF. The V gene is TRBV7-9, the J gene TRBJ2-7, with 8 bases fitting TRBD2. The CDR3 sequence is 15 residues long. The V segment lost 10 bases and the J segment 3 bases; nucleotides outside the gene matches: 14. Per the germline V gene, CDR1 is SEHNR and CDR2 is FQNEAQ (reference sequence).

The J gene is TRBJ2-7, the V gene TRBV4-1, with 12 positions matching TRBD2. The junction had 9 bases not matched to a gene; V was cut back by 0 bases and J by 3 bases. Germline CDR1 reads MGHRA; CDR2 reads YSYEKL. This CDR3 contains 18 residues. The CDR3 spells CASSQDPPSGGAGYEQYF. The CDR3 DNA is TGCGCCAGCAGCCAAGATCCCCCTAGCGGGGGGGCGGGCTACGAGCAGTACTTC.

The chain carries TRBV6-5 and TRBJ2-5, with D tentatively TRBD1 or TRBD2 (6 bases each). Germline lookup yields CDR1 MNHEY and CDR2 SVGAGI. The CDR3 spans 15 residues. Trimming removed 6 bases from V and 4 bases from J, with 18 bases in between. The CDR3 DNA is TGTGCCAGCAGGCCCAACGGGGGCCACGGAGAGACCCAGTACTTC. Translated, it gives CASRPNGGHGETQYF.